This is a list of T cell receptor beta chains from one sample in a study of beta chain features in type 1 diabetes. The repertoire was sequenced with immunoSEQ multiplex PCR; TCRdb's copy has only in-frame clones and lacks some. Among about 650,000 clones listed, around 12% were seen once. Sequenced: naive CD4+ T cells from blood. The receptor source for this set is a man aged 25-45 years with type 1 diabetes. CDR3s include the opening cysteine and the closing phenylalanine or tryptophan. A D gene is named only where the DNA matches it firmly. Some rows have no size entry. The others give once, few or many, or a class for an expanded clone.

>TRBJ2-7|TRBV5-1|-|few
TGCGCCAGCAGCTTGCGCGGGGAATCCTACGAGCAGTACTTC
CASSLRGESYEQYF
>TRBJ2-5|TRBV6-5|-|few
TGTGCCAGCAGTTACTCAATCGGCCAACCAGAGACCCAGTACTTC
CASSYSIGQPETQYF
>TRBJ1-3|TRBV19|-|-
TGTGCCAGTAGTATTACCGGAAACACCATATATTTT
CASSITGNTIYF
>TRBJ1-2|TRBV7-2|TRBD1|few
TGTGCCAGCAGCCCGGCACAGGGGTATGGCTACACCTTC
CASSPAQGYGYTF
>TRBJ2-3|TRBV7-9|-|-
TGTGCCAGCAGCTTCCGGGACTTGGCCTCAGATACGCAGTATTTT
CASSFRDLASDTQYF
>TRBJ2-1|TRBV4-3|-|-
TGCGCCAGCAGCCAAGAGTCCGGGGGATTAGCCGCCGCCCATGAGCAGTTCTTC
CASSQESGGLAAAHEQFF
>TRBJ2-7|TRBV19|TRBD1|-
TGTGCCAGTAGTAAATCCGGGACAGGGATATACGAGCAGTACTTC
CASSKSGTGIYEQYF
>TRBJ1-5|TRBV7-2|-|-
TGTGCCAGCAGCCCAGCCCCTACTCAGCCCCAGCATTTT
CASSPAPTQPQHF
>TRBJ2-4|TRBV2|-|few
TGTGCCAGCAGTTCCTCCGGGACAAGGAACATTCAGTACTTC
CASSSSGTRNIQYF
>TRBJ2-1|TRBV5-1|TRBD1|-
TGCGCCAGCTCAACAGGGGACAGACCCTACAATGAGCAGTTCTTC
CASSTGDRPYNEQFF
>TRBJ1-6|TRBV18|-|-
TGTGCCAGCTCTCGACGGACCCTCGGGGCTTATTCACCCCTCCACTTT
CASSRRTLGAYSPLHF
>TRBJ2-1|TRBV18|TRBD1|few
TGTGCCAGCTCACCAATCACAGGGGACAATGAGCAGTTCTTC
CASSPITGDNEQFF
>TRBJ2-3|TRBV5-4|TRBD1|-
TGTGCCAGCAGCTCCGGCCGACTCACCGGGACAGGGGCCACAGATACGCAGTATTTT
CASSSGRLTGTGATDTQYF
>TRBJ2-5|TRBV29-1|-|few
TGCAGCGTTAGGACATACCAAGTAACCCAGTACTTC
CSVRTYQVTQYF
>TRBJ2-7|TRBV7-2|-|-
TGTGCCAGCAGCTTAGCGGGGGCGGAGACCTACGAGCAGTACTTC
CASSLAGAETYEQYF
>TRBJ1-3|TRBV4-2|-|-
TGTGCCAGCAGCCAAGATCAACCGGGGGGAAACACCATATATTTT
CASSQDQPGGNTIYF
>TRBJ2-6|TRBV7-9|-|few
TGTGCCACTGACCGGGACCCCAACTCTGGGGCCAACGTCCTGACTTTC
CATDRDPNSGANVLTF
>TRBJ1-2|TRBV7-2|TRBD1|-
TGTGCCAGCAGCCCCCAGGGGGCTAACTATGGCTACACCTTC
CASSPQGANYGYTF
>TRBJ1-2|TRBV30|-|-
TGTGCCTGGAGTGTACCCTGGGTCGGGGGCGACGGCTACACCTTC
CAWSVPWVGGDGYTF
>TRBJ1-3|TRBV9|-|-
TGTGCCAGCAGCGTAGTTGGGGATAGCTCTGGAAACACCATATATTTT
CASSVVGDSSGNTIYF
>TRBJ1-3|TRBV5-1|-|-
TGCGCCAGCAGCTTGGGCCCAGACTTCTCTGGAAACACCATATATTTT
CASSLGPDFSGNTIYF
>TRBJ2-2|TRBV4-3|TRBD1|few
TGCGCCAGCAGCCAAGAGCTTGATCCGGGACAGGGATCCGGGGAGCTGTTTTTT
CASSQELDPGQGSGELFF
>TRBJ1-5|TRBV6-6|-|-
TGTGCCAGCAGTTCCAGACGGTCTAGCAATCAGCCCCAGCATTTT
CASSSRRSSNQPQHF
>TRBJ2-7|TRBV6-1|TRBD1|few
TGTGCCAGCAGTGAAAGGCCCCCGGGACAGGTAGCCTACGAGCAGTACTTC
CASSERPPGQVAYEQYF
>TRBJ1-6|TRBV15|-|few
TGTGCCACCAGTTACGCAAATAATTCACCCCTCCACTTT
CATSYANNSPLHF
>TRBJ1-6|TRBV29-1|TRBD1|-
TGCAGCGTGCAGGACAGGGGAACGGATTCACCCCTCCACTTT
CSVQDRGTDSPLHF
>TRBJ2-2|TRBV5-1|-|few
TGCGCCAGCAGCTTGGTACCAACCGGGGAGCTGTTTTTT
CASSLVPTGELFF
>TRBJ2-1|TRBV28|TRBD2|few
TGTGCCAGCAGTCCCGGACTAGCGGTTGAGCAGTTCTTC
CASSPGLAVEQFF
>TRBJ2-1|TRBV30|-|-
TGTGCCTGGAGTGTAAGGACCCCATTGGATGAGCAGTTCTTC
CAWSVRTPLDEQFF
>TRBJ1-5|TRBV18|-|few
TGTGCCAGCTCGGCGGGGAATCAGCCCCAGCATTTT
CASSAGNQPQHF
>TRBJ2-5|TRBV2|-|few
TGTGCCAGCATGCTCAGGCAAGAGACCCAGTACTTC
CASMLRQETQYF
>TRBJ2-6|TRBV27|TRBD1|-
TGTGCCAGCAGTTTCGGCAGGGGGTCTACTGGGGCCAACGTCCTGACTTTC
CASSFGRGSTGANVLTF
>TRBJ1-5|TRBV18|-|few
TGTGCCAGCTCACCACAGGGCAATCAGCCCCAGCATTTT
CASSPQGNQPQHF
>TRBJ2-7|TRBV9|TRBD1|-
TGTGCCAGCAGCGTAGGAACAGGGGGCATCGAGCAGTACTTC
CASSVGTGGIEQYF
>TRBJ2-5|TRBV4-1|-|-
TGCGCCAGCAGCCAGGAAGGAGAGACCCAGTACTTC
CASSQEGETQYF
>TRBJ2-1|TRBV9|-|few
TGTGCCAGCAGCGCAAACTCAGGGGCCCCCTACAATGAGCAGTTCTTC
CASSANSGAPYNEQFF
>TRBJ1-4|TRBV7-9|-|-
TGTGCCAGCAGCTTAGCAGGGAGTGAAAAACTGTTTTTT
CASSLAGSEKLFF
>TRBJ2-2|TRBV7-6|-|-
TGTGCCAGCAGCCCGCGGAACACCGGGGAGCTGTTTTTT
CASSPRNTGELFF
>TRBJ1-6|TRBV7-6|-|once
TGTGCCAGCAGCGCCGGGACCGCCTTTAATTCACCCCTCCACTTT
CASSAGTAFNSPLHF
>TRBJ1-1|TRBV7-2|-|few
TGTGCCAGCAGCTCCCCCACTCGGGCTGAAGCTTTCTTT
CASSSPTRAEAFF
>TRBJ1-6|TRBV2|-|-
TGTGCCAGCGGCGATGACACTCTTGGATGGAATTCACCCCTCCACTTT
CASGDDTLGWNSPLHF
>TRBJ2-1|TRBV9|TRBD1|-
TGTGCCAGCAGCGGCCGGGACAGGGTTTCCTACAATGAGCAGTTCTTC
CASSGRDRVSYNEQFF
>TRBJ2-2|TRBV2|-|-
TGTGCCAGCTACCTGGGGGTTTCGAACACCGGGGAGCTGTTTTTT
CASYLGVSNTGELFF
>TRBJ1-2|TRBV7-9|-|-
TGTGCCAGCAGCTTTAATCCGGGACAAATCGGTGGCTACACCTTC
CASSFNPGQIGGYTF
>TRBJ2-3|TRBV28|TRBD1|few
TGTGCCAGTACGGTGACAGGGTTCACAGATACGCAGTATTTT
CASTVTGFTDTQYF
>TRBJ1-5|TRBV19|-|-
TGTGCCCTAGGGGCCCGGAACAGAGGCAATCAGCCCCAGCATTTT
CALGARNRGNQPQHF
>TRBJ2-7|TRBV11-3|-|few
TGTGCCAGCAGCCGTGACCGCAGCTCCTACGAGCAGTACTTC
CASSRDRSSYEQYF
>TRBJ1-2|TRBV29-1|-|-
TGCAGCGTTGGACAGAGTTATGGCTACACCTTC
CSVGQSYGYTF
>TRBJ2-3|TRBV28|TRBD2|few
TGTGCCAGCAGTTTTCACAGCGGGAGCGATACGCAGTATTTT
CASSFHSGSDTQYF
>TRBJ1-5|TRBV23-1|-|-
TGCGCCAGCAGTCAACCTACTCCGGCCCGGGATCAGCCCCAGCATTTT
CASSQPTPARDQPQHF
>TRBJ2-5|TRBV7-9|-|-
TGTGCCAGCAGCCATGCGAACAGTGAAGAGACCCAGTACTTC
CASSHANSEETQYF
>TRBJ1-3|TRBV28|-|-
TGTGCCAGCACTGACGTGGTTTCGGGAAACACCATATATTTT
CASTDVVSGNTIYF
>TRBJ2-1|TRBV27|-|few
TGTGCCAGCAGTCCAAGGCCTGGGAACAATGAGCAGTTCTTC
CASSPRPGNNEQFF